A selection of T cell receptor beta chains follows, all from one sample in a study of blood T cells in healthy people across ages. Using its own MiXCR run on the 5' RACE reads, TCRdb lists one record per CDR3 protein. Among 780,000 or so distinct CDR3 sequences, approximately 25% were seen once, and the ten largest hold more than 3%. This same sample was also taken into another study, of T cells of mothers and their children.

Material: blood. The receptor source for this set is a boy aged 5-17 years in good health. Both conserved end residues are part of each CDR3. A D gene is named only where the DNA matches it firmly. The listing skips clone size in some rows; elsewhere it reads once, few, many or a size class.

CDR3 length	V gene	J gene	clone size	D gene	CDR3 protein	CDR3 DNA
15	TRBV5-1	TRBJ2-7	.	TRBD2	CASSFTWEGPYEQYF	TGCGCCAGCAGCTTCACGTGGGAGGGCCCCTACGAGCAGTACTTC
17	TRBV5-1	TRBJ1-6	.	TRBD1	CASSPGQGSSYNSPLHF	TGCGCCAGCAGCCCCGGACAGGGGAGCTCCTATAATTCACCCCTCCACTTT
14	TRBV12-3/TRBV12-4	TRBJ2-5	.	.	CASSRGPAQETQYF	TGTGCCAGCAGTAGGGGACCAGCCCAAGAGACCCAGTACTTC
14	TRBV7-9	TRBJ1-2	.	.	CASSQLRDRRGYTF	TGTGCCAGCAGCCAACTCAGGGACCGCCGGGGCTACACCTTC
15	TRBV28	TRBJ2-7	.	.	CASSLLVAETYEQYF	TGTGCCAGCAGTTTGTTGGTAGCGGAGACCTACGAGCAGTACTTC
14	TRBV18	TRBJ2-1	.	.	CASSPLVTANEQFF	TGTGCCAGCTCACCATTGGTAACGGCCAATGAGCAGTTCTTC
14	TRBV5-1	TRBJ1-4	few	TRBD1	CASSSTGFNEKLFF	TGCGCCAGCAGCTCGACAGGGTTTAATGAAAAACTGTTTTTT
13	TRBV15	TRBJ2-7	.	.	CATSGDRGAGVYF	TGTGCCACCAGCGGCGACAGGGGCGCGGGGGTTTACTTC
12	TRBV29-1	TRBJ2-2	.	.	CSGGTYTGELFF	TGCAGCGGGGGGACATACACCGGGGAGCTGTTTTTT
15	TRBV12-3/TRBV12-4	TRBJ2-5	few	TRBD1	CASSPGTGGAETQYF	TGTGCCAGCAGTCCGGGGACAGGGGGCGCGGAGACCCAGTACTTC
20	TRBV12-3/TRBV12-4	TRBJ2-1	few	.	CASSFKLFVLSGDSYNEQFF	TGTGCCAGCAGTTTTAAGTTATTTGTTCTTAGCGGAGACTCCTACAATGAGCAGTTCTTC
14	TRBV20-1	TRBJ1-2	.	.	CSRAPPLGNYGYTF	TGCAGTAGGGCTCCCCCGTTAGGCAACTATGGCTACACCTTC
14	TRBV2	TRBJ1-4	.	.	CASSEGQEHEKLFF	TGTGCCAGCAGTGAAGGACAGGAGCATGAAAAACTGTTTTTT
16	TRBV28	TRBJ2-1	.	.	CASSFHPSDGYNEQFF	TGTGCCAGCAGTTTTCATCCCTCCGACGGCTACAATGAGCAGTTCTTC
13	TRBV7-6	TRBJ2-7	.	.	CASSYDPGREQYF	TGTGCCAGCAGCTACGATCCAGGGCGCGAGCAGTACTTC
15	TRBV2	TRBJ2-7	.	TRBD2	CASSEGLAEPYEQYF	TGTGCCAGCAGTGAAGGACTAGCGGAGCCCTACGAGCAGTACTTC
16	TRBV4-1	TRBJ2-3	.	.	CASSQDWREGTDTQYF	TGCGCCAGCAGCCAAGATTGGAGGGAAGGCACAGATACGCAGTATTTT
12	TRBV28	TRBJ2-1	few	.	CASNGPYNEQFF	TGTGCCAGCAACGGGCCCTACAATGAGCAGTTCTTC
18	TRBV10-3	TRBJ2-7	few	.	CAISGKSDGGAEAYEQYF	TGTGCCATCAGTGGAAAATCGGATGGGGGGGCGGAGGCCTACGAGCAGTACTTC
13	TRBV7-2	TRBJ2-5	.	.	CTSSLWDQETQYF	TGTACCAGCAGCTTATGGGACCAAGAGACCCAGTACTTC
13	TRBV2	TRBJ2-3	.	.	CASSEVPTDTQYF	TGTGCCAGCAGTGAAGTTCCCACAGATACGCAGTATTTT
14	TRBV12-3/TRBV12-4	TRBJ2-1	.	TRBD2	CASSSRGGQNEQFF	TGTGCCAGCAGTTCCCGGGGGGGCCAGAATGAGCAGTTCTTC
10	TRBV3-1	TRBJ2-1	.	.	CASRGGQQFF	TGTGCCAGCAGGGGAGGTCAGCAGTTCTTC
15	TRBV12-3/TRBV12-4	TRBJ1-5	few	TRBD1	CASSTGTGTNQPQHF	TGTGCCAGCAGTACCGGGACAGGGACCAATCAGCCCCAGCATTTT
14	TRBV20-1	TRBJ1-5	few	TRBD1	CSAVGQGKRQPQHF	TGCAGTGCTGTCGGACAGGGGAAGAGGCAGCCCCAGCATTTT
15	TRBV14	TRBJ1-2	few	.	CASSPLSGTTIGYTF	TGTGCCAGCAGCCCCCTTTCCGGGACAACTATTGGCTACACCTTC
15	TRBV5-6	TRBJ2-3	.	.	CASSSTGRSTDTQYF	TGTGCCAGCAGCTCGACAGGGAGGAGCACAGATACGCAGTATTTT
13	TRBV27	TRBJ1-6	.	.	CASTRGSGSPLHF	TGTGCCAGCACCCGGGGCAGTGGATCACCCCTCCACTTT
16	TRBV5-5	TRBJ2-5	.	TRBD1	CASSLETGSYGETQYF	TGTGCCAGCAGCTTGGAGACAGGGTCGTACGGAGAGACCCAGTACTTC
16	TRBV6-2/TRBV6-3	TRBJ1-1	.	.	CASSYWAEIMNTEAFF	TGTGCCAGCAGTTACTGGGCAGAGATCATGAACACTGAAGCTTTCTTT
16	TRBV29-1	TRBJ2-7	.	TRBD2	CSEKRELAEPSYEQYF	TGCAGCGAAAAGAGGGAACTAGCGGAGCCCTCCTACGAGCAGTACTTC
13	TRBV7-2	TRBJ1-2	.	TRBD1	CASSFRQGSGYTF	TGTGCCAGCAGCTTTAGACAGGGGTCTGGCTACACCTTC
14	TRBV4-2	TRBJ2-6	few	.	CASSQQGGANVLTF	TGTGCCAGCAGCCAACAGGGTGGGGCCAACGTCCTGACTTTC
14	TRBV11-2	TRBJ2-7	.	.	CASSLALVPYEQYF	TGTGCCAGCAGCTTAGCGCTAGTCCCCTACGAGCAGTACTTC
12	TRBV3-1	TRBJ2-3	.	.	CASSQGWDTQYF	TGTGCCAGCAGCCAGGGCTGGGATACGCAGTATTTT
12	TRBV29-1	TRBJ1-1	.	.	CSVANEPLGAFF	TGCAGCGTTGCGAATGAACCCCTAGGAGCTTTCTTT
12	TRBV20-1	TRBJ1-2	.	TRBD1	CSAIPRGHGYTF	TGCAGTGCCATTCCCAGGGGGCACGGCTACACCTTC
17	TRBV7-3	TRBJ2-2	.	TRBD2	CASSLVGTSDGTGELFF	TGTGCCAGCAGCTTAGTAGGGACTAGCGACGGCACCGGGGAGCTGTTTTTT
11	TRBV11-2	TRBJ2-5	.	.	CASTARETQYF	TGTGCCAGCACCGCCCGAGAGACCCAGTACTTC
15	TRBV12-3/TRBV12-4	TRBJ2-1	.	.	CASSGWWGGMGEQFF	TGTGCCAGCAGTGGTTGGTGGGGGGGCATGGGTGAGCAGTTCTTC
19	TRBV14	TRBJ2-1	.	TRBD2	CASSQGFPSGMFKDNEQFF	TGTGCCAGCAGCCAAGGATTTCCTAGCGGGATGTTTAAAGACAATGAGCAGTTCTTC
15	TRBV7-8	TRBJ2-1	.	.	CASSLAMSGIDEQFF	TGTGCCAGCAGCTTAGCAATGTCGGGGATAGATGAGCAGTTCTTC
16	TRBV5-8	TRBJ1-2	few	.	CASSFGTTSGPYGYTF	TGTGCCAGCAGCTTTGGTACTACCAGCGGCCCCTATGGCTACACCTTC
15	TRBV13	TRBJ2-3	few	.	CASSSTAGSTDTQYF	TGTGCCAGCAGCTCCACCGCGGGGAGCACAGATACGCAGTATTTT
14	TRBV20-1	TRBJ2-1	few	.	CSARAASSYNEQFF	TGCAGTGCTAGAGCCGCCAGCTCCTACAATGAGCAGTTCTTC
14	TRBV20-1	TRBJ2-5	few	.	CSARAVGLIETQYF	TGCAGTGCTAGAGCTGTGGGGTTGATAGAGACCCAGTACTTC